What follows are 27 T cell receptor beta chains derived from one specimen sequenced in a study of T cells in localized non-small cell lung cancer. The protocol was immunoSEQ multiplex PCR, while the TCRdb copy is restricted to in-frame clones and leaves out a portion. The table has about 78,000 clones, almost 85% seen once. The material sequenced was peripheral blood, taken before any cancer treatment. These TCRs come from a man between 35 and 75 years old with stage I lung adenocarcinoma.

The chain links TRBV7-2 to TRBJ2-7, with no clear D. Germline CDR1 SGHTA, CDR2 FQGNSA. Trimming took off 1 base at V and 2 bases at J, with 12 bases between the two ends. CDR3 length: 15 amino acids. This CDR3 is CASSLDDKPTYEQYF. In DNA form, the CDR3 reads TGTGCCAGCAGCTTAGACGACAAGCCTACCTACGAGCAGTACTTC.

This clone showed up just once. The V call is TRBV11-2, the J call TRBJ2-3; 9 bases align to TRBD2. The junction had 10 bases not matched to a gene; V was cut back by 5 bases and J by 1 base. The CDR3 loop spans 17 amino acids. From germline, CDR1 is SGHAT and CDR2 FQNNGV. The CDR3 bases are TGTGCCAGCAGCCGCCCACTTGCGGGGGGGGGCACAGATACGCAGTATTTT. Translating gives CASSRPLAGGGTDTQYF.

The chain joins TRBV28 to TRBJ1-2, with TRBD1 matching over 10 bases. The germline V gene encodes CDR1 MDHEN and CDR2 SYDVKM. The CDR3 loop spans 18 amino acids. Trimming at V came to 5 bases and at J to 5 bases, leaving 17 bases not matched to a gene. The chain's CDR3 is CASSAALTGGRRDYGYTF. DNA for the CDR3: TGTGCCAGCAGTGCCGCCCTGACAGGGGGCAGGAGGGATTATGGCTACACCTTC.

This chain connects TRBV29-1 to TRBJ1-1; D gene uncertain. The CDR3 contains 13 residues. V lost 8 bases and J 1 base, leaving 14 bases between the germline ends. The V gene's germline CDR1 is SQVTM and CDR2 ANQGSEA. CDR3 sequence reads: CSFCPYPNTEAFF. Here the CDR3 DNA reads TGCAGCTTTTGCCCGTACCCGAACACTGAAGCTTTCTTT.

V and J are TRBV18 and TRBJ2-3, with TRBD1 matching over 9 bases. The CDR3 loop spans 15 amino acids. J was trimmed by 2 bases and V by 2 bases; bases with no gene match: 2. CDR1 KGHSH and CDR2 LQKENI come from the germline V gene. The CDR3 protein is CASSPRTGDTDTQYF. The DNA of the CDR3 is TGTGCCAGCTCACCAAGGACAGGGGACACAGATACGCAGTATTTT.

CDR3: CASGRGFRFEQYF. The CDR3 bases are TGTGCCAGTGGCAGGGGTTTTCGTTTTGAGCAGTACTTC. V and J are TRBV2 and TRBJ2-7; maybe TRBD1 (6 bases). Germline V lookup: CDR1 SNHLY, CDR2 FYNNEI. V was shortened by 9 bases and J by 7 bases, with 19 bases between the two germline ends. The CDR3 is 13 amino acids.

This rearrangement joins TRBV4-1 to TRBJ2-1; TRBD2 matches 7 bases. The germline V gene encodes CDR1 MGHRA and CDR2 YSYEKL. The CDR3 covers 12 residues. The J segment lost 9 bases and the V segment lost 1 base, leaving 0 bases of the junction unmatched. CDR3 in DNA: TGCGCCAGCAGCCAAGGGGGGGGTGAGCAGTTCTTC. Translated, it gives CASSQGGGEQFF.

The chain has TRBV27 and TRBJ1-2; the D is unclear. The CDR3 contains 16 residues. From germline, CDR1 is MNHEY and CDR2 SMNVEV (reference sequence). With 5 bases removed from V and 4 bases from J, the gap between germline ends came to 20 bases. For the CDR3, the DNA is TGTGCCAGCAGTCTCCGACCTCCGAACTTGGGCTATGGCTACACCTTC. It yields the protein CASSLRPPNLGYGYTF.

This chain joins TRBV29-1 and TRBJ1-2, with D tentatively TRBD1 (6 bases). CDR1 is SQVTM and CDR2 is ANQGSEA in the germline V gene. This CDR3 contains 12 residues. The V end lost 5 bases, the J end lost 3 bases, and 10 bases lay between the germline ends. The CDR3 DNA follows: TGCAGCGTTTCACAGGGAGACTATGGCTACACCTTC. Translation: CSVSQGDYGYTF.

The chain links TRBV7-3 to TRBJ2-1; possible D gene TRBD2, 5 bases. CDR1 is SGHTA and CDR2 is FQGTGA in the germline V gene. V was trimmed by 5 bases and J by 10 bases, leaving 12 bases between them. The CDR3 loop spans 12 amino acids. Written as DNA, the CDR3 is TGTGCCAGCAGCGACTATATGGGGGAGCAGTTCTTC. Translating it yields CASSDYMGEQFF.

The J gene is TRBJ1-4, the V gene TRBV5-1; no definite D call. Trimming stripped 1 base from V and 0 bases from J, with 10 bases between. The germline V gene encodes CDR1 SGHRS and CDR2 YFSETQ. This CDR3 comprises 16 residues. The CDR3 loop is CASSLPLGATNEKLFF. For the CDR3, the DNA is TGCGCCAGCAGCTTGCCCCTAGGAGCAACTAATGAAAAACTGTTTTTT.

The rearrangement links TRBV18 to TRBJ2-7; D not certain. The CDR3 is 14 residues long. Germline V gene lookup returns CDR1 KGHSH and CDR2 LQKENI. The V and J ends lost 3 bases and 6 bases respectively, with 15 bases between them. The CDR3, as DNA: TGTGCCAGCTCACCGTCGGCTGTTACGGGCGAGCAGTACTTC. It codes for CASSPSAVTGEQYF.

This chain uses TRBV7-9 with TRBJ2-7; D assignment may be TRBD1 or TRBD2 (5 bases each). Germline assignment: CDR1 SEHNR and CDR2 FQNEAQ (reference sequence). Trimming stripped 4 bases from V and 2 bases from J, with 15 bases between. The length of the CDR3 is 15 residues. CDR3 residues: CASSSEGYLPYEQYF. CDR3 sequence (DNA): TGTGCCAGCAGCTCCGAGGGGTACCTGCCCTACGAGCAGTACTTC.

In this sample, this clone turned up a few times. This chain joins TRBV4-1 and TRBJ1-1, with D uncertain. CDR1 is MGHRA and CDR2 is YSYEKL in the germline V gene. This CDR3 has 12 residues. Trimming left V 3 bases short and J 2 bases short, with 4 bases between. The CDR3 DNA is TGCGCCAGCAGCCATTTAAACACTGAAGCTTTCTTT. Protein: CASSHLNTEAFF.

The chain uses TRBV27 and TRBJ2-2; 7 positions agree with TRBD1. Looked up from germline, CDR1 is MNHEY and CDR2 is SMNVEV (reference sequence). The CDR3 contains 14 residues. J was trimmed by 6 bases and V by 6 bases; bases with no gene match: 7. The CDR3 DNA reads TGTGCCAGCAGACAGACAGGGAATTCCGGGGAGCTGTTTTTT. It yields the protein CASRQTGNSGELFF.

The chain's CDR3 is CASSLSGSGHSNQPQHF. The DNA for the CDR3 is TGTGCCAGCAGTTTATCGGGCTCAGGTCATAGCAATCAGCCCCAGCATTTT. V usage is TRBV27 and J usage is TRBJ1-5; D unresolved. V was shortened by 0 bases and J by 0 bases, with 12 bases between the two germline ends. The CDR3 contains 17 residues. Looked up from germline, CDR1 is MNHEY and CDR2 is SMNVEV (reference sequence).

This rearrangement joins TRBV18 to TRBJ2-7; tentatively, D is TRBD1 or TRBD2 (5 bases each). The CDR3 is 13 amino acids. The germline CDR1 and CDR2 sequences are KGHSH and LQKENI. V lost 3 bases to trimming and J lost 6 bases, with 12 bases between them. The CDR3 nucleotides read TGTGCCAGCTCACCCCCAGGGACGTCCGAGCAGTACTTC. Amino acids: CASSPPGTSEQYF.

The V and J genes are TRBV15 and TRBJ2-1, with TRBD2 identical over 9 bases. The CDR3 covers 17 residues. The ends lost 1 base at V and 8 bases at J; junction bases unmatched: 12. Germline V CDR1 and CDR2: LNHNV, YYDKDF (reference sequence). The CDR3 is CATSRVPPGSGRDEQFF. Written as DNA, the CDR3 is TGTGCCACCAGCAGAGTTCCCCCGGGTAGCGGGAGAGATGAGCAGTTCTTC.

This chain joins TRBV27 and TRBJ2-1; 9 nucleotides align to TRBD2. The CDR3 runs to 22 residues. The junction had 26 bases not matched to a gene; V was cut back by 8 bases and J by 0 bases. Germline V gene lookup returns CDR1 MNHEY and CDR2 SMNVEV (reference sequence). This CDR3 is CASGRLGWGAGGPDNSYNEQFF. The CDR3 nucleotides read TGTGCCAGCGGGCGCTTAGGTTGGGGTGCGGGAGGGCCCGACAACTCCTACAATGAGCAGTTCTTC.

The V gene is TRBV5-4, the J gene TRBJ2-5, with TRBD2 matching 8 bases. This CDR3 has 17 residues. In germline, CDR1 is SGHNT, CDR2 YYREEE (reference sequence). V shed 3 bases and J 2 bases; nucleotides not matched to a gene: 12. CDR3 sequence (DNA): TGTGCCAGCAGCTCGCCTCCGATAGCGGGGATACAAGAGACCCAGTACTTC. Amino acids: CASSSPPIAGIQETQYF.

The chain uses TRBV6-6 and TRBJ1-3; TRBD1 agrees at 7 bases. After removal of 6 bases from V and 2 bases from J, the junction contained 10 bases not matched to a gene. CDR3 size: 16 residues. The germline gives CDR1 MNHNY, CDR2 SVGAGI (reference sequence). The CDR3 is CASSRGQALTGNTIYF. The CDR3 DNA reads TGTGCCAGCAGCCGTGGACAGGCGCTCACTGGAAACACCATATATTTT.

This chain joins TRBV5-6 and TRBJ2-7; D may match TRBD1 or TRBD2 (5 bases each). The CDR3 is 13 residues long. In germline, CDR1 is SGHDT, CDR2 YYEEEE. V lost 0 bases, J lost 3 bases, and 7 bases lay in between. CDR3 bases: TGTGCCAGCAGCTTGGGGGACCTCTACGAGCAGTACTTC. Translated, it gives CASSLGDLYEQYF.

The DNA of the CDR3 is TGTGCCACCAGCAGAGATCCGCTATTTGAGCAGTTCTTC. Its protein is CATSRDPLFEQFF. This chain joins TRBV15 and TRBJ2-1; D is unresolved. Per the germline V gene, CDR1 is LNHNV and CDR2 is YYDKDF (reference sequence). There are 13 residues in the CDR3. The V end lost 0 bases, the J end lost 9 bases, and 9 bases lay between the germline ends.

The V call is TRBV14, the J call TRBJ2-7; 7 bases align to TRBD1. Germline CDR1 SGHDN, CDR2 FVKESK. This CDR3 contains 15 residues. V lost 0 bases and J lost 4; bases outside the gene matches: 6. The CDR3 nucleotides are TGTGCCAGCAGCCAAGAATTAGGGGGCGGGTACGAGCAGTACTTC. Amino acid sequence: CASSQELGGGYEQYF.

This clone was detected a few times. The chain is built from TRBV6-6 and TRBJ2-1, with D perhaps matching TRBD2 (7 bases). The CDR3 covers 16 residues. Germline V gene lookup returns CDR1 MNHNY and CDR2 SVGAGI (reference sequence). Trimming pared 0 bases from V and 6 bases from J, leaving 15 bases between. CDR3 loop: CASSYSRGGAANEQFF. CDR3 sequence (DNA): TGTGCCAGCAGTTACTCGAGAGGGGGGGCGGCCAATGAGCAGTTCTTC.

The V and J genes are TRBV5-1 and TRBJ2-1; 13 positions agree with TRBD2. Germline values: CDR1 SGHRS, CDR2 YFSETQ. The V and J ends lost 2 bases and 6 bases, in that order; junction bases with no gene match: 2. This CDR3 region has 15 residues. As DNA, the CDR3 is TGCGCCAGCAGCTTACTAGCGGGAGGGGGCAATGAGCAGTTCTTC. Protein: CASSLLAGGGNEQFF.

This sequence joins TRBV15 and TRBJ2-1, with 8 bases lining up with TRBD2. The CDR3 loop spans 16 amino acids. Germline V gene lookup returns CDR1 LNHNV and CDR2 YYDKDF (reference sequence). Trimming cost V 3 bases and J 4 bases; bases outside gene matches: 8. CDR3 protein: CATSRRGAGGYNEQFF. The CDR3 DNA follows: TGTGCCACCAGCAGGCGGGGGGCAGGAGGTTACAATGAGCAGTTCTTC.